A selection of T cell receptor beta chains follows, all from one sample in a study of blood T cell repertoires in COVID-19. TCRdb keeps only in-frame clones here, not all; method: immunoSEQ multiplex PCR. The sample lists 77,000 or so clones, roughly 83% seen once, with 5.5% to 8% in the top ten. Sequencing input: peripheral blood. The receptors were sampled from a man aged 25 to 40 with COVID-19, enrolled during active disease. CDR3s include the opening cysteine and the closing phenylalanine or tryptophan. The order of the fields is clone size, J gene, V gene, D gene, CDR3 protein, CDR3 DNA. The D gene is left open where the match is weak. The size of a clone is reported for some rows only, either as once, few or many, or as a class for expanded clones.

abundance: -; j_gene: TRBJ2-1; v_gene: TRBV6-6; d_gene: TRBD2; CDR3aa: CASSYRREGAQFF; CDR3nt: TGTGCCAGCAGTTACAGGCGGGAGGGAGCGCAGTTCTTC
abundance: -; j_gene: TRBJ1-2; v_gene: TRBV5-1; d_gene: -; CDR3aa: CASSLDSPYYGYTF; CDR3nt: TGCGCCAGCAGCTTGGACAGCCCCTACTATGGCTACACCTTC
abundance: -; j_gene: TRBJ1-6; v_gene: TRBV19; d_gene: -; CDR3aa: CASSSRQSFSYNSPLHF; CDR3nt: TGTGCCAGTAGCTCCAGACAGTCCTTCTCCTATAATTCACCCCTCCACTTT
abundance: -; j_gene: TRBJ2-7; v_gene: TRBV27; d_gene: TRBD2; CDR3aa: CASRAGGPYEQYF; CDR3nt: TGTGCCAGCAGGGCGGGAGGGCCCTACGAGCAGTACTTC
abundance: -; j_gene: TRBJ2-7; v_gene: TRBV5-4; d_gene: TRBD1; CDR3aa: CASSSIGQGFSYEQYF; CDR3nt: TGTGCCAGCAGCTCAATAGGACAGGGGTTCTCCTACGAGCAGTACTTC
abundance: -; j_gene: TRBJ2-1; v_gene: TRBV2; d_gene: -; CDR3aa: CASRQPANNEQFF; CDR3nt: TGTGCCAGCAGACAGCCGGCTAACAATGAGCAGTTCTTC
abundance: few; j_gene: TRBJ2-1; v_gene: TRBV6-5; d_gene: -; CDR3aa: CASSFRGESYNEQFF; CDR3nt: TGTGCCAGCAGTTTTAGAGGAGAATCCTACAATGAGCAGTTCTTC
abundance: -; j_gene: TRBJ1-1; v_gene: TRBV6-2/TRBV6-3; d_gene: TRBD1; CDR3aa: CASSFLGQGNTEAFF; CDR3nt: TGTGCCAGCAGTTTCTTGGGACAGGGGAACACTGAAGCTTTCTTT
abundance: -; j_gene: TRBJ2-7; v_gene: TRBV2; d_gene: TRBD1; CDR3aa: CASSERRGRGEQYF; CDR3nt: TGTGCCAGCAGTGAAAGAAGGGGGCGCGGCGAGCAGTACTTC
abundance: -; j_gene: TRBJ1-2; v_gene: TRBV5-6; d_gene: -; CDR3aa: CASSAGPSGGYGYTF; CDR3nt: TGTGCCAGCAGCGCCGGACCCAGCGGCGGCTATGGCTACACCTTC
abundance: -; j_gene: TRBJ1-2; v_gene: TRBV25-1; d_gene: -; CDR3aa: CASSFGGVRDNYGYTF; CDR3nt: TGTGCCAGCAGTTTCGGAGGGGTTCGAGATAACTATGGCTACACCTTC
abundance: -; j_gene: TRBJ1-4; v_gene: TRBV28; d_gene: TRBD1; CDR3aa: CASSFAGTANEKLFF; CDR3nt: TGTGCCAGCAGTTTTGCCGGGACAGCAAATGAAAAACTGTTTTTT
abundance: -; j_gene: TRBJ2-5; v_gene: TRBV25-1; d_gene: -; CDR3aa: CASSVPAAGVFETQYF; CDR3nt: TGTGCCAGCAGTGTACCCGCCGCAGGGGTTTTCGAGACCCAGTACTTC
abundance: few; j_gene: TRBJ1-3; v_gene: TRBV19; d_gene: TRBD1; CDR3aa: CASSTGTGKFGNTIYF; CDR3nt: TGTGCCAGTAGTACTGGGACAGGCAAGTTTGGAAACACCATATATTTT
abundance: -; j_gene: TRBJ1-1; v_gene: TRBV27; d_gene: -; CDR3aa: CASSFSRVGTEAFF; CDR3nt: TGTGCCAGCAGTTTTTCCCGCGTCGGGACTGAAGCTTTCTTT
abundance: few; j_gene: TRBJ1-5; v_gene: TRBV4-1; d_gene: -; CDR3aa: CASSQAGRDKSNQPQHF; CDR3nt: TGCGCCAGCAGCCAAGCCGGTAGGGACAAGAGCAATCAGCCCCAGCATTTT
abundance: -; j_gene: TRBJ1-6; v_gene: TRBV30; d_gene: -; CDR3aa: CAWSVGQGSSPLHF; CDR3nt: TGTGCCTGGAGTGTGGGTCAGGGAAGTTCACCCCTCCACTTT
abundance: -; j_gene: TRBJ1-2; v_gene: TRBV6-2/TRBV6-3; d_gene: TRBD1; CDR3aa: CASSYLDRVRSNYGYTF; CDR3nt: TGTGCCAGCAGTTATTTGGACAGGGTGAGGAGTAACTATGGCTACACCTTC
abundance: -; j_gene: TRBJ2-7; v_gene: TRBV27; d_gene: -; CDR3aa: CASSLAGPRNEQYF; CDR3nt: TGTGCCAGCAGTTTAGCAGGGCCGAGGAACGAGCAGTACTTC
abundance: -; j_gene: TRBJ1-5; v_gene: TRBV10-2; d_gene: -; CDR3aa: CASSAQGNSNQPQHF; CDR3nt: TGCGCCAGCAGTGCTCAGGGTAATAGCAATCAGCCCCAGCATTTT
abundance: -; j_gene: TRBJ2-1; v_gene: TRBV2; d_gene: TRBD1; CDR3aa: CASSRQGYEQFF; CDR3nt: TGTGCCAGCAGTAGACAGGGGTATGAGCAGTTCTTC
abundance: -; j_gene: TRBJ1-6; v_gene: TRBV5-6; d_gene: -; CDR3aa: CASSLRYNSPLHF; CDR3nt: TGTGCCAGCAGCTTACGGTATAATTCACCCCTCCACTTT
abundance: -; j_gene: TRBJ2-1; v_gene: TRBV27; d_gene: -; CDR3aa: CASGLDSNEQFF; CDR3nt: TGTGCCAGCGGCTTGGACAGCAATGAGCAGTTCTTC
abundance: -; j_gene: TRBJ2-7; v_gene: TRBV2; d_gene: -; CDR3aa: CASGRVYEQYF; CDR3nt: TGTGCCAGCGGCAGGGTCTACGAGCAGTACTTC
abundance: -; j_gene: TRBJ1-3; v_gene: TRBV3-1/TRBV3-2; d_gene: -; CDR3aa: CASSPSDGGDTIYF; CDR3nt: TGTGCCAGCAGCCCATCAGATGGGGGGGACACCATATATTTT
abundance: once; j_gene: TRBJ2-1; v_gene: TRBV18; d_gene: -; CDR3aa: CASSSGLEGEQFF; CDR3nt: TGTGCCAGCTCAAGCGGGCTGGAGGGGGAGCAGTTCTTC
abundance: once; j_gene: TRBJ2-5; v_gene: TRBV9; d_gene: -; CDR3aa: CASNNRGQETQYF; CDR3nt: TGTGCCAGCAACAACCGGGGTCAAGAGACCCAGTACTTC